The 27 T cell receptor beta chains in this list originate from one sample, sequenced in a study of T cell changes during pregnancy in multiple sclerosis. The assay was immunoSEQ multiplex PCR, and TCRdb's table has in-frame clones only and misses some. The sample gives 38,000 or so clones, about 94% of which show up once; about 0.4% is in the top ten. Sequenced here: CD4+ T cells from peripheral blood mononuclear cells, sampled in the second trimester of pregnancy. The origin of the receptors is a female donor with multiple sclerosis, enrolled in a pregnancy study.

CDR3 DNA: TGCGCCAGCAGCTCCGAATCTCCCCGAGGGACTGAAGCTTTCTTT. It codes for CASSSESPRGTEAFF. The chain has TRBV5-1 and TRBJ1-1, with unresolved D. The ends were cut back, 3 bases at V and 5 bases at J, with 17 bases in the middle. The CDR3 is made up of 15 amino acids. The germline V gene encodes CDR1 SGHRS and CDR2 YFSETQ.

This chain connects TRBV7-9 to TRBJ2-2; 10 bases line up with TRBD1. Germline CDR1 is SEHNR and CDR2 is FQNEAQ (reference sequence). This CDR3 region has 19 residues. V lost 5 bases to trimming and J lost 6 bases; unmatched junction nucleotides: 18. The CDR3 DNA reads as TGTGCCAGCAGCCCGGTCCCGGGACAGGGGAGGATTATTCCCGGGGAGCTGTTTTTT. This gives the protein CASSPVPGQGRIIPGELFF.

The rearrangement links TRBV30 to TRBJ2-4, with TRBD1 identical over 8 bases. V gave up 1 base and J gave up 9 bases; unmatched junction bases: 11. The CDR3 totals 15 residues. CDR1 and CDR2 from the germline V gene are GTSNPN and SVGIG (reference sequence). This chain's CDR3 is CAWSGSHRGVGIQYF. CDR3 nucleotides: TGTGCCTGGAGTGGAAGTCACAGGGGGGTAGGCATTCAGTACTTC.

This CDR3 reads CASSFRVTSEQYF. CDR3 nucleotides: TGTGCCAGCAGCTTCCGGGTCACTTCCGAGCAGTACTTC. This rearrangement joins TRBV7-2 to TRBJ2-7; D is uncertain. Trimming took off 3 bases at V and 6 bases at J, with 12 bases between the two ends. This CDR3 has 13 amino acids. The germline CDR1 and CDR2 sequences are SGHTA and FQGNSA.

The chain has TRBV18 and TRBJ2-2; TRBD2 matches 8 bases. This CDR3 region has 16 residues. The germline V gene encodes CDR1 KGHSH and CDR2 LQKENI. V lost 6 bases to trimming and J lost 2 bases; unmatched junction nucleotides: 8. This chain's CDR3 is CASSLSLAGNTGELFF. The CDR3 nucleotides read TGTGCCAGCTCGTTAAGCCTAGCGGGTAACACCGGGGAGCTGTTTTTT. The complete variable domain, with remaining parts taken from reference TRBV18 and TRBJ2-2, reads NAGVMQNPRHLVRRRGQEARLRCSPMKGHSHVYWYRQLPEEGLKFMVYLQKENIIDESGMPKERFSAEFPKEGPSILRIQQVVRGDSAAYFCASSLSLAGNTGELFFGEGSRLTVL.

V and J are TRBV9 and TRBJ2-7; D possibly corresponds to TRBD2 (6 bases). Per germline, CDR1 SGDLS and CDR2 YYNGEE. V lost 0 bases to trimming and J lost 0 bases, with 10 bases between them. This CDR3 region has 15 residues. The CDR3 here is CASSVAAGRSYEQYF. DNA of the CDR3: TGTGCCAGCAGCGTAGCGGCGGGGCGCTCCTACGAGCAGTACTTC.

The J gene is TRBJ1-1, the V gene TRBV6-1, with a weak D call TRBD1 (5 bases). Looked up from germline, CDR1 is MNHNS and CDR2 is SASEGT. The V gene lost 4 bases and the J gene lost 7 bases, with 10 bases spanning the gap. The CDR3 covers 12 residues. This chain's CDR3 is CASSVTQGEAFF. The DNA of the CDR3 is TGTGCCAGCAGTGTTACCCAGGGTGAAGCTTTCTTT.

The chain links TRBV29-1 to TRBJ2-1; no definite D call. Germline CDR1 and CDR2: SQVTM and ANQGSEA. CDR3 size: 16 residues. With 7 bases removed from V and 0 bases from J, the gap between germline ends came to 19 bases. The CDR3 sequence is CSAAPVPASSYNEQFF. In DNA, the CDR3 is TGCAGCGCCGCGCCCGTGCCTGCGAGCTCCTACAATGAGCAGTTCTTC.

This clone was picked up one time. The rearrangement links TRBV6-5 to TRBJ2-2; D is perhaps TRBD1 (6 bases). V was clipped by 6 bases and J by 4 bases, with 15 bases between them. CDR1 is MNHEY and CDR2 is SVGAGI in the germline V gene. The CDR3 loop spans 15 amino acids. CDR3 DNA sequence: TGTGCCAGCAGATCTTCACAGGGAACCACCGGGGAGCTGTTTTTT. This gives the protein CASRSSQGTTGELFF.

In its sample, this clone was seen once. The V and J genes are TRBV18 and TRBJ1-5, with unresolved D. Trimming left V 0 bases short and J 2 bases short, with 8 bases between. CDR1 and CDR2 (germline): KGHSH, LQKENI. This CDR3 contains 15 residues. CDR3 region: CASSPPGGGNQPQHF. Written as DNA, the CDR3 is TGTGCCAGCTCACCACCGGGAGGAGGCAATCAGCCCCAGCATTTT.

The rearrangement uses TRBV28 and TRBJ2-7, with D perhaps matching TRBD1 (5 bases). Looked up from germline, CDR1 is MDHEN and CDR2 is SYDVKM. The V and J ends lost 3 bases and 2 bases respectively, with 8 bases between them. The CDR3 totals 13 residues. This CDR3 reads CASSLRQTYEQYF. As DNA, the CDR3 is TGTGCCAGCAGTTTGCGACAGACCTACGAGCAGTACTTC.

The V call is TRBV11-2, the J call TRBJ2-2, with TRBD1 as a possible D gene (5 bases). V was shortened by 1 base and J by 2 bases, with 8 bases between the two germline ends. The CDR3 is 15 residues long. Germline values: CDR1 SGHAT, CDR2 FQNNGV. The CDR3 sequence: CASSLGRANTGELFF. The CDR3 region has the DNA TGTGCCAGCAGCTTAGGCAGGGCAAACACCGGGGAGCTGTTTTTT.

J is TRBJ2-7 and V is TRBV11-3; 7 bases are a match to TRBD2. The CDR3 length is 14 residues. V lost 4 bases, J lost 6 bases, and 9 bases stayed unmatched. Germline V gene lookup returns CDR1 SGHNT and CDR2 YENEEA. The DNA for the CDR3 is TGTGCCAGCAGCTCCGGGGATGGACTAGGCGAGCAGTACTTC. Its translation is CASSSGDGLGEQYF.

The J gene is TRBJ1-3, the V gene TRBV6-1; perhaps TRBD1 as D (5 bases). Trimming stripped 1 base from V and 1 base from J, with 14 bases between. The CDR3 is made up of 17 amino acids. Germline lookup yields CDR1 MNHNS and CDR2 SASEGT. The DNA of the CDR3 is TGTGCCAGCAGTGAAGATCATTTCGGGGGATCTGGAAACACCATATATTTT. Translated, it gives CASSEDHFGGSGNTIYF.

V is TRBV7-2 and J is TRBJ2-7, with 9 bases identical to TRBD1. The CDR3 consists of 16 residues. Germline V lookup: CDR1 SGHTA, CDR2 FQGNSA. The trim removed 5 bases at V and 5 bases at J, leaving 13 bases unmatched. The CDR3 DNA is TGTGCCAGCAGCGCCCGCTCCGGGACAGGGCGCCACGAGCAGTACTTC. It specifies CASSARSGTGRHEQYF.

This sequence joins TRBV4-1 and TRBJ2-1; TRBD2 agrees at 12 bases. The CDR3 is made up of 15 amino acids. With V trimmed by 0 bases and J by 9 bases, 3 bases remained unmatched. Per the germline V gene, CDR1 is MGHRA and CDR2 is YSYEKL. The CDR3 DNA follows: TGCGCCAGCAGCCAAGATCTAGCGGGAGGGAGTGAGCAGTTCTTC. It codes for CASSQDLAGGSEQFF.

This chain links TRBV2 with TRBJ1-2; D gene ambiguous. CDR1 and CDR2 from the germline V gene are SNHLY and FYNNEI. Between the trimmed V and J ends, which lost 6 bases and 3 bases, there was a span of 11 bases. CDR3 size: 13 residues. The CDR3 sequence is CASSLGGDYGYTF. The CDR3 DNA reads TGTGCCAGCAGCCTTGGCGGTGACTATGGCTACACCTTC.

The chain has TRBV5-5 and TRBJ2-7; D unclear. Trimming left V 0 bases short and J 6 bases short, with 16 bases between. This CDR3 contains 15 residues. CDR1 and CDR2 (germline): SGHKS, YYEKEE (reference sequence). The CDR3 DNA is TGTGCCAGCAGCTTGGAGCACCTCGCTTGGGCCGAGCAGTACTTC. This codes for CASSLEHLAWAEQYF.

V gene TRBV7-8 combines with J gene TRBJ2-3, with 8 bases matching TRBD2. Germline V lookup: CDR1 SGHVS, CDR2 FQNEAQ. V lost 3 bases, J lost 10 bases, and 9 bases stayed unmatched. The CDR3 is made up of 14 amino acids. CDR3 sequence (DNA): TGTGCCAGCAGCTTGTTAGCCCGGGAGGGTCCGCAGTATTTT. Its protein product is CASSLLAREGPQYF.

The chain carries TRBV18 and TRBJ1-3, with D perhaps matching TRBD1 (6 bases). V lost 4 bases, J lost 0 bases, and 16 bases lay in between. Germline V gene data show CDR1 as KGHSH and CDR2 as LQKENI. The CDR3 runs 17 residues. The CDR3 coding sequence is TGTGCCAGCTCACTACCACAGGGTGGCCTCTCTGGAAACACCATATATTTT. Residues: CASSLPQGGLSGNTIYF.

The chain recombines TRBV9 with TRBJ2-3; D ambiguous. Trimming cost V 3 bases and J 4 bases, with 9 bases left between them. CDR3 length: 13 amino acids. The V gene's germline CDR1 is SGDLS and CDR2 YYNGEE. Here the CDR3 DNA reads TGTGCCAGCAGCGCCGGGTATTCAGATACGCAGTATTTT. It specifies CASSAGYSDTQYF.

The chain joins TRBV10-3 to TRBJ2-4, with 10 bases fitting TRBD2. Germline V gives CDR1 ENHRY, CDR2 SYGVKD. V shed 6 bases, J shed 0 bases, and the junction held 11 bases outside the gene matches. CDR3 size: 18 residues. The CDR3 is CAISPGLAGVPAKNIQYF. The CDR3 DNA follows: TGTGCCATCAGCCCCGGGCTAGCGGGGGTCCCAGCCAAAAACATTCAGTACTTC.

The chain has TRBV15 and TRBJ1-5; 7 nucleotides align to TRBD1. The germline gives CDR1 LNHNV, CDR2 YYDKDF (reference sequence). The V gene end was trimmed by 2 bases and the J gene end by 11 bases; junction bases not matched to a gene: 21. The length of the CDR3 is 18 residues. CDR3 in amino acids: CATSRLKPGQRLQSAQHF. CDR3 in DNA: TGTGCCACCAGCAGATTAAAACCGGGACAGAGGCTCCAATCAGCCCAGCATTTT.

This clone was seen a single time. The CDR3 here is CASSSILAGGPKTQYF. CDR3 sequence (DNA): TGTGCCAGCAGCTCCATACTAGCGGGAGGGCCGAAGACCCAGTACTTC. The gene calls are TRBV11-2 and TRBJ2-5; 13 nucleotides align to TRBD2. This CDR3 is built from 16 residues. With 4 bases clipped from V and 6 bases from J, the junction kept 8 bases outside the gene matches. Germline V gives CDR1 SGHAT, CDR2 FQNNGV.

This chain links TRBV18 with TRBJ1-2; no clear D gene. Per germline, CDR1 KGHSH and CDR2 LQKENI. Trimming removed 0 bases from V and 8 bases from J, with 13 bases in between. The CDR3 spans 14 residues. The CDR3 spells CASSPPDTPGGYTF. The CDR3, as DNA: TGTGCCAGCTCACCACCCGACACTCCGGGGGGCTACACCTTC.

The chain recombines TRBV19 with TRBJ2-7; 10 nucleotides match TRBD2. The CDR3 extends over 15 amino acids. Trimming took 7 bases from V and 3 from J; bases not matched to a gene: 9. Germline V gives CDR1 LNHDA, CDR2 SQIVND (reference sequence). The DNA of the CDR3 is TGTGCCAGTACCCAATCTGGGACTAGCGTCTACGAGCAGTACTTC. Protein: CASTQSGTSVYEQYF.

The CDR3 loop is CASSLGLRLAGVTYQETQYF. The CDR3 nucleotides read TGTGCCAGCAGCTTAGGTCTTCGACTAGCGGGGGTTACGTACCAAGAGACCCAGTACTTC. V gene TRBV7-8 combines with J gene TRBJ2-5, with TRBD2 matching 12 bases. The V gene end was trimmed by 1 base and the J gene end by 0 bases; junction bases not matched to a gene: 12. The CDR3 length is 20 residues. Germline CDR1 reads SGHVS; CDR2 reads FQNEAQ.